The clone carrying this TCR beta chain showed up many times. The entry originates in a study of patients and donors after allogeneic stem cell transplantation. TCRdb passed the RT-PCR reads through MiXCR, listing each CDR3 protein once. The repertoire holds 7,500 to 10,000 distinct CDR3 sequences, with around 5.9% as singletons. The V and J ends lost 2 bases and 11 bases respectively, with 15 bases between them. The CDR3 contains 13 residues. Germline V CDR1 and CDR2: MDHEN, SYDVKM. The chain has TRBV28 and TRBJ1-1; possibly TRBD1 for D (5 bases). This clonotype was obtained from a human donor who was either an allogeneic HSCT recipient or a stem cell or donor lymphocyte infusion donor (not recorded which). It is not recorded whose cells these are; they may come from a transplant donor. The sequencing input was blood, either unsorted or a sorted T cell fraction (not recorded which). The CDR3 nucleotides are TGTGCCAGCAGTTTACCTGGGGCAGAAGGCGCTTTCTTT. This translates into CASSLPGAEGAFF.